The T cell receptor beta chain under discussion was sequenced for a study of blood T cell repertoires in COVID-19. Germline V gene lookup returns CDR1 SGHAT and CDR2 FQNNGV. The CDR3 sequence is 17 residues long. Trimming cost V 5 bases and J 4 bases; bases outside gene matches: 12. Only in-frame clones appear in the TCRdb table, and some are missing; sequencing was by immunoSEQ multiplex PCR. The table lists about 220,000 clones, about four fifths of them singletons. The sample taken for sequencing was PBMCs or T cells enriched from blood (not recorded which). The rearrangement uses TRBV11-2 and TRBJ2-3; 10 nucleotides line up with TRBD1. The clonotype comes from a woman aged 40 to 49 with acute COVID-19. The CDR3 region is CASSLPSTGGWADTQYF. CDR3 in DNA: TGTGCCAGCAGCCTACCATCGACAGGGGGCTGGGCAGATACGCAGTATTTT.